Detailed here is one T cell receptor beta chain. The antigen is not known. The data belong to a study of beta chain features in type 1 diabetes. Study results and limitations: Cells that show high TCR expression could be over-represented by cDNA sequencing. Here, the possible influence of HLA type (on TCRB rearrangement) remained unresolved. PCR may have favored shorter templates equally in patients and controls.

Expressed TCRB transcripts were sequenced after all isolated RNA was converted to cDNA. Clones were read by immunoSEQ multiplex PCR, and TCRdb kept only the in-frame ones, dropping some. Here the sample spans a few hundred thousand clones, roughly 16% being singletons. Averaging roughly 100 mL, one heparinised blood draw was given by each donor. In germline, CDR1 is SGHVS, CDR2 FQNEAQ. CDR3 size: 15 residues. The trim removed 2 bases at V and 4 bases at J, leaving 7 bases unmatched. V and J are TRBV7-8 and TRBJ2-7, with TRBD2 matching over 8 bases. The specimen was naive CD4+ T cells from blood. This TCR was sampled from a young woman in good health. CDR3 DNA: TGTGCCAGCAGCTTATTGACGGGACTAGGTTACGAGCAGTACTTC. It codes for CASSLLTGLGYEQYF.